This T cell receptor beta chain was sequenced for a study of T-cell memory formation after mild COVID-19. Study-wide findings and caveats: CD4+ bias marked clones expanding day 15 to 37, unlike balanced contracting clones. Clones that contracted clustered mainly in CM and EM if CD4+ and in EMRA if CD8+.

The germline V gene has CDR1 SGHRS and CDR2 YFSETQ. The CDR3 covers 15 residues. V dropped 5 bases and J dropped 4; count of bases not matched to a gene: 7. MiXCR, run by TCRdb on the 5' RACE reads, gives a single entry per CDR3 protein. The repertoire includes about 470,000 distinct CDR3 sequences, 25% of them detected once, and around 13% sits in the top ten. Ten or more counts support this clonotype. Its target is unknown. Sequencing used PBMCs or a T cell subset sorted from them (not recorded which). V usage is TRBV5-1 and J usage is TRBJ2-7, with 12 bases matching TRBD2. This sequence originates from an adult woman who had mild COVID-19 (a few samples of this study predate the infection). Cell type and time point are not known. The CDR3 protein is CASRLTSGSEYEQYF. In nucleotides, the CDR3 is TGCGCCAGCAGACTGACTAGCGGGAGTGAGTACGAGCAGTACTTC.